The subject of this entry is one T cell receptor beta chain. Its antigen is as yet unknown. With a much larger clone just one base away, this may be a read error. The library came from three nested PCR rounds adapted from ARM-PCR protocols. Via MiXCR, TCRdb re-called the multiplex PCR reads, giving one row per CDR3 protein. The repertoire consists of 95,000 to 150,000 distinct CDR3 sequences, with approximately 66% occurring once and the leading ten covering 13%. The sample comes from a study of tumor and adjacent non-tumor tissue in lung cancer. Study-level findings and limits: Top 100 clones took a larger repertoire share in normal lung. TCR diversity was significantly greater in tumor than normal lung tissue.

No cell sorting was done before RNA was extracted from the tissue. Donors were chemotherapy-naive, newly diagnosed lung cancer surgical patients in China, August–late 2014. The CDR3 extends over 15 amino acids. Germline V lookup: CDR1 MNHEY, CDR2 SVGAGI. Sequencing input: lung tumor tissue. The chain couples TRBV6-5 to TRBJ2-3; maybe TRBD2 (5 bases). The sequence came from a man younger than 45 with non-small cell lung cancer. The CDR3 DNA reads TGTGCCAGCAGTCCGGACTCGATTAGCACAGATACGAAGTATTTT. It specifies CASSPDSISTDTKYF.